This T cell receptor beta chain was recorded in a study of regulatory T cells in long-lasting Graves disease. Time point of the sample: persistent/refractory GD, antithyroid drugs over 5 years with positive TRAb. Scientists built the TCR library using RNA that was extracted from PBMCs. Trimming left V 5 bases short and J 7 bases short, with 11 bases between. The CDR3 contains 12 residues. The V gene's germline CDR1 is SGHTA and CDR2 FQGNSA. For TCR beta, libraries came from iRepertoire HTBI primers and Arm-PCR of CDR3 regions. Using its own MiXCR run on the multiplex PCR reads, TCRdb lists one record per CDR3 protein. The data show 500,000 to 800,000 distinct CDR3 sequences, with 30% seen just once and 40% to 55% held by the top ten.

The V and J genes are TRBV7-2 and TRBJ1-2, with unresolved D. The clonotype comes from a female donor with Graves disease. The sequenced sample was peripheral blood mononuclear cells (PBMCs), obtained when the disease was refractory, from a patient treated with antithyroid drugs. CDR3 nucleotide sequence: TGTGCCAGCAGCCGTCTCGAAGGTGGCTACACCTTC. Translation: CASSRLEGGYTF.